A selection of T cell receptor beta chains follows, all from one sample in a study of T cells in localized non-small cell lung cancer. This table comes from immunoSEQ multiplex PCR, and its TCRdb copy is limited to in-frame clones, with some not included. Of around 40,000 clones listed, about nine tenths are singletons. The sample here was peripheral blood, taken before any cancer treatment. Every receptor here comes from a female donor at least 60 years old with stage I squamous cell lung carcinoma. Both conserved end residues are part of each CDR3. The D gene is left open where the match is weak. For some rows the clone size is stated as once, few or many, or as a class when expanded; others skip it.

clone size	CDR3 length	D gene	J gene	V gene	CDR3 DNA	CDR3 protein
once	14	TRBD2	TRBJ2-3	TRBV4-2	TGTGCCAGCAGCGCTCTAGCGGACACAGATACGCAGTATTTT	CASSALADTDTQYF
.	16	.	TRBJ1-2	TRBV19	TGTGCCAGTAGTATGCGAACAGGGCAAGGTGGCTATGGCTACACCTTC	CASSMRTGQGGYGYTF
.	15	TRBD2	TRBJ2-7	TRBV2	TGTGCCAGCAGACCTCGCCTACTAGCGGGAGGCGAGCAGTACTTC	CASRPRLLAGGEQYF
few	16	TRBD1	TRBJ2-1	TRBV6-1	TGTGCCAGCAGTCAAGACCCCGGGACAGGGGGCAATGAGCAGTTCTTC	CASSQDPGTGGNEQFF
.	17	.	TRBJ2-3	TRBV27	TGTGCCAGCAGTTTATACCTGACTAGGCCACACACAGATACGCAGTATTTT	CASSLYLTRPHTDTQYF
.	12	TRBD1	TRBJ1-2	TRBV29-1	TGCACCACGAACAGGGGGCGAAATGGCTACACCTTC	CTTNRGRNGYTF
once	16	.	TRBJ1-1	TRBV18	TGTGCCAGCTCACCACGTTCTGGATCTGTGAACACTGAAGCTTTCTTT	CASSPRSGSVNTEAFF
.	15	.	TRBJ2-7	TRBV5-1	TGCGCCAGCAGCCCGGACGGCGGGTCCTCCTACGAGCAGTACTTC	CASSPDGGSSYEQYF
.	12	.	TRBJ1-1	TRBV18	TGTGCCAGCTCACCTGCCGGTACTGAAGCTTTCTTT	CASSPAGTEAFF
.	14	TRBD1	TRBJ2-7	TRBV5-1	TGCGCCAGCAGCGCAGGGGACAGCTCCTACGAGCAGTACTTC	CASSAGDSSYEQYF
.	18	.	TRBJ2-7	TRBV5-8	TGTGCCAGCAGCTTGGCCGGGGTGTTAAGGGAAAACTCCTACGAGCAGTACTTC	CASSLAGVLRENSYEQYF
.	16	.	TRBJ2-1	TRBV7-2	TGTGCCAGCAGCTTCAAAGGCAGGCTCTCCTACAATGAGCAGTTCTTC	CASSFKGRLSYNEQFF
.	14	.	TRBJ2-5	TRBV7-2	TGTGCCAGCAGCCCTCTGCGGAAAGGGGAGACCCAGTACTTC	CASSPLRKGETQYF
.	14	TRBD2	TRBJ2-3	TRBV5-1	TGCGCCAGCAGCCCAGCGGGGGGCACAGATACGCAGTATTTT	CASSPAGGTDTQYF
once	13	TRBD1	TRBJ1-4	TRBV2	TGTGCCAGCCTCGACAGGGGTTGGGAAAAACTGTTTTTT	CASLDRGWEKLFF
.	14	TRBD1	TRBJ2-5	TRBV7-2	TGTGCCAGCAGCTCCGGACAGGGGGGTCGGACCCAGTACTTC	CASSSGQGGRTQYF
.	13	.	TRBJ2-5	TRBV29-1	TGCAGCGCGGGTCCGGGCCGCCAATCCTTAAAGTACTTC	CSAGPGRQSLKYF
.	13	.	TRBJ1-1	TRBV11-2	TGTGCCAGCTCTGCAACGACGAACACTGAAGCTTTCTTT	CASSATTNTEAFF
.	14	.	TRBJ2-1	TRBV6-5	TGTGCCAGCAGTTTCTTAGGTCTCTACAATGAGCAGTTCTTC	CASSFLGLYNEQFF
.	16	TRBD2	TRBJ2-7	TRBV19	TGTGCCAGTACCTCGGGACTAGCGCTTTTAGAAGGCGAGCAGTACTTC	CASTSGLALLEGEQYF
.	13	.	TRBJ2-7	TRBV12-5	TGTGCTAGTGGTTTGGTAGGTAGCAACGAGCAGTACTTC	CASGLVGSNEQYF
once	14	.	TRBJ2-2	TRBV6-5	TGTGCCAGCAGTTTCGCCAGAAAGGTCGGGGAGCTGTTTTTT	CASSFARKVGELFF
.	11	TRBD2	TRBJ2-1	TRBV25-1	TGTGCCAGCAGAGGACTAGATGAGCAGTTCTTC	CASRGLDEQFF
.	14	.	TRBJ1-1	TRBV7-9	TGTGCCAGCAGCTTAGATACAGGGAACACTGAAGCTTTCTTT	CASSLDTGNTEAFF
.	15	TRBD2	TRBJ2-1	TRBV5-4	TGTGCCAGCAGCTTGGCTAGCGGGAGGCTCGGTGAGCAGTTCTTC	CASSLASGRLGEQFF
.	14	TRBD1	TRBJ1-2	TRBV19	TGTGCCAGTAGTATCCAACAGGGGACCGGTGGCTACACCTTC	CASSIQQGTGGYTF
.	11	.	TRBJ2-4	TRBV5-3	TGTGCCAGAAGCTTGGAGTGTGTTCGGTACTTC	CARSLECVRYF
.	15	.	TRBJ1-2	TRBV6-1	TGTGCCAGCAGTGAGGCAGCCACGACCGGGTATGGCTACACCTTC	CASSEAATTGYGYTF
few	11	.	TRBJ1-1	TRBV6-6	TGTGCCGGTAGGGGGGACACTGAAGCTTTCTTT	CAGRGDTEAFF
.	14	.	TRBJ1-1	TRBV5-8	TGTGCCAGCAGCCAAGTAATGGGGTACACTGAAGCTTTCTTT	CASSQVMGYTEAFF
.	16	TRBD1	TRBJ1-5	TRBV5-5	TGTGCCAGCAGCTTGGCCGAGGGGGCGAGCAATCAGCCCCAGCATTTT	CASSLAEGASNQPQHF
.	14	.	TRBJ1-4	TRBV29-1	TGCAGCGTTGAAGATCGGGGTATCCCCGAAAAACTGTTTTTT	CSVEDRGIPEKLFF
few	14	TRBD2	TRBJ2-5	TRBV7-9	TGTGCCAGCACTAGGGGACTAGCAGAAGAGACCCAGTACTTC	CASTRGLAEETQYF
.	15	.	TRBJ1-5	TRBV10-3	TGTGCCATCAGTGAGTCTGTAGGGGCTATGGTGCCCCAGCATTTT	CAISESVGAMVPQHF
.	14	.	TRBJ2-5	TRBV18	TGTGCCAGCTCCGGATTCGGACAGCAAGAGACCCAGTACTTC	CASSGFGQQETQYF
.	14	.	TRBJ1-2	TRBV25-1	TGTGCCAGCAGTGACCACCCCAAAAGTCTTGGCTACACCTTC	CASSDHPKSLGYTF
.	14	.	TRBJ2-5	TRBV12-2	TGTGCAAGTCGCCCCGGACTATGGGGAGAGACCCAGTACTTC	CASRPGLWGETQYF
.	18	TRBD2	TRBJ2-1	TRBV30	TGTGCCTGGAGTCGGACTAGGGGTTTTGTTGTTTCCGGCAATGAGCAGTTCTTC	CAWSRTRGFVVSGNEQFF
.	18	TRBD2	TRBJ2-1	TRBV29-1	TGCAGCGTTGAAGATCTTAAGACTAGCGGGAGCTGGAAGAATGAGCAGTTCTTC	CSVEDLKTSGSWKNEQFF
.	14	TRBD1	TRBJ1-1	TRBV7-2	TGTGCCAGCAGACGACAGGGATGGGACGGTGAAGCTTTCTTT	CASRRQGWDGEAFF
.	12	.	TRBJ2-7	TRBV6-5	TGTGCCAGCAGTCTACTTTCCTACGAGCAGTACTTC	CASSLLSYEQYF
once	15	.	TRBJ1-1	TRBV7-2	TGTGCCAGCAGTCTACAGGGAATTGGGAACACTGAAGCTTTCTTT	CASSLQGIGNTEAFF
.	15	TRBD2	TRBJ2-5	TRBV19	TGTGCCAGTAGTCGTGCGCGGGAGGAGCAAGAGACCCAGTACTTC	CASSRAREEQETQYF